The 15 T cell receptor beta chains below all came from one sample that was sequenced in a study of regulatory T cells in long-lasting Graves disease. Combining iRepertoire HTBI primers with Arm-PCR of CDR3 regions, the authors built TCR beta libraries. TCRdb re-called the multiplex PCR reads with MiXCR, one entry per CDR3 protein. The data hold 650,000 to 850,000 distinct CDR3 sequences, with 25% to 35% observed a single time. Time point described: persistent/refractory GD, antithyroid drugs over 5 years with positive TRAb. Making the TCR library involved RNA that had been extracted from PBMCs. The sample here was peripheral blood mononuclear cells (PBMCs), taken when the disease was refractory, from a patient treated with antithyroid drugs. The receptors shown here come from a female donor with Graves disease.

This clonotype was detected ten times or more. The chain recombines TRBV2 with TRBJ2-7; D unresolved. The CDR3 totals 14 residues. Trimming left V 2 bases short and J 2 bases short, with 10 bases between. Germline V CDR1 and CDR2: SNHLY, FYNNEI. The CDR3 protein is CASSEIRETYEQYF. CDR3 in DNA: TGTGCCAGCAGTGAAATAAGGGAAACCTACGAGCAGTACTTC.

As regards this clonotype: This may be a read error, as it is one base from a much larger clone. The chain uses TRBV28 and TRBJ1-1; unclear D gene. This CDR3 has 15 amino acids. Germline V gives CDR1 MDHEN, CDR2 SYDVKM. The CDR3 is CASGLLEVVDTEAFF. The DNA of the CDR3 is TGTGCCAGCGGTTTGTTGGAGGTCGTAGACACTGAAGCTTTCTTT. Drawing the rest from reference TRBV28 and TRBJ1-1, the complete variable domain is DVKVTQSSRYLVKRTGEKVFLECVQDMDHENMFWYRQDPGLGLRLIYFSYDVKMKEKGDIPEGYSVSREKKERFSLILESASTNQTSMYLCASGLLEVVDTEAFFGQGTRLTVV.

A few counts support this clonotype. The CDR3 region has the DNA TGTGCCAGCAGCCCGGGGAATTGGGGTTATGGCTACACCTTC. It is translated as CASSPGNWGYGYTF. This sequence joins TRBV7-2 and TRBJ1-2; no definite D call. V dropped 5 bases and J dropped 5 bases, with 15 bases sitting between them. The germline CDR1 and CDR2 sequences are SGHTA and FQGNSA. The CDR3 runs to 14 residues.

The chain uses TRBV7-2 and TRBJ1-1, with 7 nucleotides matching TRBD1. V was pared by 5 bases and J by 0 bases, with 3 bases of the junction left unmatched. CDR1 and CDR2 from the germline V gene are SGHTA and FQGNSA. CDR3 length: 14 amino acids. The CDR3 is CASSGQALNTEAFF. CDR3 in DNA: TGTGCCAGCAGCGGACAGGCGTTGAACACTGAAGCTTTCTTT. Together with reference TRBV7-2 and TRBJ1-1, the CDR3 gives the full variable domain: GAGVSQSPSNKVTEKGKDVELRCDPISGHTALYWYRQSLGQGLEFLIYFQGNSAPDKSGLPSDRFSAERTGGSVSTLTIQRTQQEDSAVYLCASSGQALNTEAFFGQGTRLTVV.

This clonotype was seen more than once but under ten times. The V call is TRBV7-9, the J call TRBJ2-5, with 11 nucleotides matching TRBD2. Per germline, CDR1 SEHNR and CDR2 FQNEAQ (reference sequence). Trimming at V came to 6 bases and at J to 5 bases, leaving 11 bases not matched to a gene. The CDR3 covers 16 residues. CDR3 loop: CASRATSGTDWETQYF. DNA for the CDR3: TGTGCCAGCAGAGCGACTAGCGGGACTGACTGGGAGACCCAGTACTTC. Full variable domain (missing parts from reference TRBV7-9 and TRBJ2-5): DTGVSQNPRHKITKRGQNVTFRCDPISEHNRLYWYRQTLGQGPEFLTYFQNEAQLEKSRLLSDRFSAERPKGSFSTLEIQRTEQGDSAMYLCASRATSGTDWETQYFGPGTRLLVL.

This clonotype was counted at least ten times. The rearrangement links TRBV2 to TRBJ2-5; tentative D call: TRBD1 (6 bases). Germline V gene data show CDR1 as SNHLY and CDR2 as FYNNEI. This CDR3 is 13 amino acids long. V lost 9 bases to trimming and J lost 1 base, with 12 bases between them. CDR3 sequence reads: CASNREIQETQYF. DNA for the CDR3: TGTGCCAGTAACAGGGAAATCCAAGAGACCCAGTACTTC.

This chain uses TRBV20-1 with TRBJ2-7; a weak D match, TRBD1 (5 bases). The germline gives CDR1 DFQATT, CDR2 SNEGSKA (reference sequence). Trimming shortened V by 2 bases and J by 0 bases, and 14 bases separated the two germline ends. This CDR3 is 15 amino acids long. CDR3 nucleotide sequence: TGCAGTGCTAGATCGGATGGACACGGCTCCTACGAGCAGTACTTC. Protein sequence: CSARSDGHGSYEQYF.

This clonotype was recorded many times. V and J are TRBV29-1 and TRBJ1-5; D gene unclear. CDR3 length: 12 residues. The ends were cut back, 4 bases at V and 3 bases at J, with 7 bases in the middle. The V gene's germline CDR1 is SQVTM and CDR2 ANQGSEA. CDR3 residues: CSVGGVNQPQHF. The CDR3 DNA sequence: TGCAGCGTTGGAGGAGTCAATCAGCCCCAGCATTTT.

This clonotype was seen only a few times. The CDR3 region is CASSTGTVNYGYTF. The CDR3 DNA follows: TGTGCCAGCAGCACCGGGACAGTTAACTATGGCTACACCTTC. The gene calls are TRBV7-9 and TRBJ1-2; 7 positions agree with TRBD1. CDR3 size: 14 residues. Germline trimming cut 5 bases from V and 1 base from J; bases unmatched to any gene: 4. Germline V gene data show CDR1 as SEHNR and CDR2 as FQNEAQ (reference sequence).

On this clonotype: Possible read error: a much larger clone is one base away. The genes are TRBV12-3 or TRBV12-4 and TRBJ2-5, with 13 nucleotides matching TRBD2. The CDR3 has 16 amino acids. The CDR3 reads CASSLGLAGGKETRYF. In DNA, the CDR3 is TGTGCCAGCAGTTTAGGACTAGCGGGAGGTAAAGAGACCCGGTACTTC.

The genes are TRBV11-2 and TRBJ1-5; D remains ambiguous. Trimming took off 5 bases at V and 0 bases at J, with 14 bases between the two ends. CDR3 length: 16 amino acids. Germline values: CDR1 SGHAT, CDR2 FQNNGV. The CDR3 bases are TGTGCCAGCAGCCCCGGGCAGTTCGGTAGCAATCAGCCCCAGCATTTT. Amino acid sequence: CASSPGQFGSNQPQHF.

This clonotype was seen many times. In nucleotides, the CDR3 is TGTGCCAGCAGCCCCCCCGGAGAGGGATACTACGAGCAGTACTTC. It encodes CASSPPGEGYYEQYF. This rearrangement joins TRBV11-1 to TRBJ2-7; possible D gene TRBD2, 5 bases. V was shortened by 5 bases and J by 3 bases, with 17 bases between the two germline ends. The CDR3 length is 15 residues. Looked up from germline, CDR1 is SGHAT and CDR2 is FQDESV (reference sequence).

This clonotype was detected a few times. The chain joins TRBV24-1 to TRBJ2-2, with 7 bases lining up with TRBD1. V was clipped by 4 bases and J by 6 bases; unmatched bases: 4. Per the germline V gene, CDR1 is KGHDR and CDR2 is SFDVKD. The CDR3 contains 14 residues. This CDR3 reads CATSDRTGPGELFF. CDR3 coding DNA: TGTGCCACCAGTGACCGGACAGGCCCCGGGGAGCTGTTTTTT.

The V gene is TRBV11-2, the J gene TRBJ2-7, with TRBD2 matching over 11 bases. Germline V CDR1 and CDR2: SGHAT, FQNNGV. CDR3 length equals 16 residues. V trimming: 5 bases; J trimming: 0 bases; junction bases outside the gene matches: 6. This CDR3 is CASSPIAGGDSYEQYF. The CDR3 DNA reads TGTGCCAGCAGCCCGATAGCGGGAGGGGACTCCTACGAGCAGTACTTC.

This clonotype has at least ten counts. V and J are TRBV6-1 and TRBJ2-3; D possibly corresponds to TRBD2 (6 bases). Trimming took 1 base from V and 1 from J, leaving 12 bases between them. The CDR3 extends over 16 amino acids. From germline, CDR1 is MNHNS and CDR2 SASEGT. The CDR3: CASSEGQWGGTDTQYF. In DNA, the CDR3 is TGTGCCAGCAGTGAAGGGCAGTGGGGGGGCACAGATACGCAGTATTTT.